The 32 T cell receptor beta chains reported below all come from one sample, sequenced in a study of long-term antiretroviral therapy in people with HIV. Running of the v3.0 immunoSEQ assay took place at survey level. The protocol was immunoSEQ multiplex PCR, while the TCRdb copy is restricted to in-frame clones and leaves out a portion. The sample shows 25,000 to 35,000 clones, just under 90% of them seen only once. The material sequenced was unsorted PBMCs, taken 3.2 years before starting antiretroviral therapy. These receptors all stem from a man in his forties or fifties with HIV.

The chain is built from TRBV7-8 and TRBJ2-7; D gene ambiguous. Per germline, CDR1 SGHVS and CDR2 FQNEAQ. V gave up 6 bases and J gave up 3 bases, with 9 bases separating them. The CDR3 loop spans 12 amino acids. CDR3 protein: CASSPDYYEQYF. CDR3 nucleotide sequence: TGTGCCAGCAGTCCGGATTACTACGAGCAGTACTTC. Supplemented by reference TRBV7-8 and TRBJ2-7, the full variable domain reads GAGVSQSPRYKVAKRGQDVALRCDPISGHVSLFWYQQALGQGPEFLTYFQNEAQLDKSGLPSDRFFAERPEGSVSTLKIQRTQQEDSAVYLCASSPDYYEQYFGPGTRLTVT.

This rearrangement joins TRBV7-2 to TRBJ1-2; D is unclear. This CDR3 is 10 amino acids long. The V end was cut by 4 bases, the J end by 4 bases, with 1 base between. CDR1 and CDR2 from the germline V gene are SGHTA and FQGNSA. The CDR3 nucleotides are TGTGCCAGCAGCTCCTATGGCTACACCTTC. This codes for CASSSYGYTF.

The chain is built from TRBV6-5 and TRBJ1-2; 8 positions match TRBD1. There are 15 residues in the CDR3. Germline assignment: CDR1 MNHEY and CDR2 SVGAGI. V dropped 0 bases and J dropped 7; count of bases not matched to a gene: 7. CDR3 residues: CASSYSARGQGGYTF. CDR3 DNA: TGTGCCAGCAGTTACTCGGCCAGGGGGCAGGGTGGCTACACCTTC.

As to this clone: Sequence at one end of the junction differs from germline and may be a read error. The chain is built from TRBV20-1 and TRBJ2-7, with no clear D. Germline V lookup: CDR1 DFQATT, CDR2 SNEGSKA (reference sequence). CDR3 length: 10 residues. This CDR3 reads CSAGEYEQYF. The CDR3, as DNA: TGCAGTGCTGGAGAATACGAGCAGTACTTC.

The V call is TRBV5-1, the J call TRBJ2-2; the match to TRBD2 covers 11 bases. The CDR3 length is 17 residues. Losses at the gene ends were 4 bases for V and 3 bases for J; bases not matched to a gene: 8. Germline V CDR1 and CDR2: SGHRS, YFSETQ. The CDR3 DNA is TGCGCCAGCAGCGTCGCCCTAGCGGGGGGTTACACCGGGGAGCTGTTTTTT. Protein: CASSVALAGGYTGELFF.

The V call is TRBV2, the J call TRBJ2-7; D is unresolved. V dropped 6 bases and J dropped 2 bases, with 8 bases sitting between them. This CDR3 spans 12 amino acids. Germline loops: CDR1 SNHLY, CDR2 FYNNEI. The CDR3 DNA reads TGTGCCAGCAGGACGGATACCTACGAGCAGTACTTC. It codes for CASRTDTYEQYF.

The CDR3: CASSLAGYTEAFF. CDR3 coding DNA: TGCGCCAGCAGCTTGGCGGGGTACACTGAAGCTTTCTTT. The chain recombines TRBV5-1 with TRBJ1-1; D ambiguous. The V and J ends lost 0 bases and 3 bases respectively, with 6 bases between them. The V gene's germline CDR1 is SGHRS and CDR2 YFSETQ. CDR3 length equals 13 residues.

The chain couples TRBV6-1 to TRBJ2-1, with D tentatively TRBD1 or TRBD2 (5 bases each). CDR3 size: 15 residues. CDR1 is MNHNS and CDR2 is SASEGT in the germline V gene. V gave up 0 bases and J gave up 12 bases, with 18 bases separating them. The CDR3 region is CASSEAILGTLLQFF. For the CDR3, the DNA is TGTGCCAGCAGTGAAGCAATACTGGGGACCTTGCTGCAGTTCTTC.

This chain joins TRBV18 and TRBJ1-2; TRBD1 aligns across 11 bases. The V gene end was trimmed by 6 bases and the J gene end by 8 bases; junction bases not matched to a gene: 11. The V gene's germline CDR1 is KGHSH and CDR2 LQKENI. CDR3 length: 15 residues. Here the CDR3 reads CASSPGTGGLRGYTF. CDR3 DNA: TGTGCCAGCTCCCCCGGGACAGGGGGGCTTAGAGGCTACACCTTC.

The CDR3 region has the DNA TGTGCCAGCAAAATAGGAGGCTCTCGGGATTCACCCCTCCACTTT. Amino acids: CASKIGGSRDSPLHF. This rearrangement joins TRBV2 to TRBJ1-6; D is unresolved. This CDR3 is 15 amino acids long. From germline, CDR1 is SNHLY and CDR2 FYNNEI. V shed 7 bases and J shed 8 bases, with 18 bases lying between them.

The genes are TRBV28 and TRBJ2-3, with D maybe TRBD2 (6 bases). CDR3 length equals 12 residues. V lost 6 bases to trimming and J lost 4 bases, with 8 bases between them. The germline gives CDR1 MDHEN, CDR2 SYDVKM. CDR3 nucleotide sequence: TGTGCCAGCAGACCGGGGGCAGATACGCAGTATTTT. It codes for CASRPGADTQYF.

V is TRBV2 and J is TRBJ2-7; 7 bases line up with TRBD1. CDR3 length: 12 residues. CDR1 is SNHLY, CDR2 FYNNEI, per germline. V lost 7 bases to trimming and J lost 6 bases; unmatched junction nucleotides: 6. The CDR3 DNA sequence: TGTGCCAGCAACAGACAGGGATCCGAGCAGTACTTC. It codes for CASNRQGSEQYF.

The chain joins TRBV7-3 to TRBJ1-6; 7 bases agree with TRBD1. The CDR3 has 14 residues. Germline lookup yields CDR1 SGHTA and CDR2 FQGTGA. Trimming removed 5 bases from V and 7 bases from J; junction bases left unmatched: 5. The CDR3 DNA reads as TGTGCCAGCAGCATCTCAGGGGGAAATTCACCCCTCCACTTT. Translated: CASSISGGNSPLHF.

The chain links TRBV18 to TRBJ1-1; 12 bases align to TRBD1. Trimming removed 6 bases from V and 5 bases from J; junction bases left unmatched: 4. This CDR3 region has 14 residues. The V gene's germline CDR1 is KGHSH and CDR2 LQKENI. The CDR3 DNA reads as TGTGCCAGCTCCTGGGACAGGGGGCAGACTGAAGCTTTCTTT. The encoded protein is CASSWDRGQTEAFF.

This rearrangement joins TRBV2 to TRBJ2-7; 9 bases agree with TRBD1. The CDR3 totals 14 residues. Germline V lookup: CDR1 SNHLY, CDR2 FYNNEI. The V and J ends lost 4 bases and 6 bases, in that order; junction bases with no gene match: 7. The DNA for the CDR3 is TGTGCCAGCAGTGCCGGGACAGGGTTCGGCGAGCAGTACTTC. This sequence encodes CASSAGTGFGEQYF.

The chain combines TRBV2 with TRBJ1-4; the D gene is possibly TRBD1 (6 bases). V was pared by 5 bases and J by 1 base, with 8 bases between. From germline, CDR1 is SNHLY and CDR2 FYNNEI. This CDR3 region has 14 residues. CDR3 nucleotide sequence: TGTGCCAGCAGTACGGACAGAACTAATGAAAAACTGTTTTTT. Translation: CASSTDRTNEKLFF.

The chain is built from TRBV7-9 and TRBJ1-4; weak D call: TRBD1 (5 bases). This CDR3 comprises 14 residues. Deletions cut 4 bases from V and 8 bases from J, with 14 bases between. Germline values: CDR1 SEHNR, CDR2 FQNEAQ (reference sequence). CDR3 sequence (DNA): TGTGCCAGCAGCTCTCGGGGCGGTGAGGAAAAACTGTTTTTT. This translates into CASSSRGGEEKLFF. The full variable domain, its missing parts supplied by reference TRBV7-9 and TRBJ1-4, is DTGVSQNPRHKITKRGQNVTFRCDPISEHNRLYWYRQTLGQGPEFLTYFQNEAQLEKSRLLSDRFSAERPKGSFSTLEIQRTEQGDSAMYLCASSSRGGEEKLFFGSGTQLSVL.

J is TRBJ2-2 and V is TRBV2, with a tentative D call TRBD2 (5 bases). Germline V gene lookup returns CDR1 SNHLY and CDR2 FYNNEI. There are 15 residues in the CDR3. V lost 5 bases and J 1 base, leaving 11 bases between the germline ends. For the CDR3, the DNA is TGTGCCAGCAGTAGACTACGCGTGAACACCGGGGAGCTGTTTTTT. This codes for CASSRLRVNTGELFF.

The chain recombines TRBV11-2 with TRBJ2-5; TRBD2 might be the D (6 bases). From germline, CDR1 is SGHAT and CDR2 FQNNGV. CDR3 length equals 15 residues. V dropped 0 bases and J dropped 0 bases, with 8 bases sitting between them. CDR3 in DNA: TGTGCCAGCAGCTTAGAGGGAGGAAACCAAGAGACCCAGTACTTC. Its translation: CASSLEGGNQETQYF.

The CDR3 loop is CASSLVSRGANEKLFF. The DNA for the CDR3 is TGTGCCAGCAGCTTAGTATCCAGGGGGGCTAATGAAAAACTGTTTTTT. The chain joins TRBV7-2 to TRBJ1-4; TRBD1 matches 7 bases. The germline gives CDR1 SGHTA, CDR2 FQGNSA. There are 16 residues in the CDR3. V trimming: 1 base; J trimming: 3 bases; junction bases outside the gene matches: 5.

The rearrangement uses TRBV5-1 and TRBJ2-5, with 7 bases that match TRBD1. This CDR3 is built from 16 residues. The germline V gene has CDR1 SGHRS and CDR2 YFSETQ. With V trimmed by 3 bases and J by 5 bases, 13 bases remained unmatched. Here the CDR3 DNA reads TGCGCCAGCAGCTATAGGACAGGCGTTAGGCTGGAGACCCAGTACTTC. Its protein product is CASSYRTGVRLETQYF. Looking up the rest from reference TRBV5-1 and TRBJ2-5 gives the full variable domain: KAGVTQTPRYLIKTRGQQVTLSCSPISGHRSVSWYQQTPGQGLQFLFEYFSETQRNKGNFPGRFSGRQFSNSRSEMNVSTLELGDSALYLCASSYRTGVRLETQYFGPGTRLLVL.

The chain links TRBV6-6 to TRBJ2-1; maybe TRBD2 (6 bases). V lost 6 bases, J lost 6 bases, and 18 bases lay in between. The CDR3 contains 15 residues. Germline V gene sequence: CDR1 MNHNY, CDR2 SVGAGI (reference sequence). CDR3 sequence reads: CASSPPGLPTNEQFF. As DNA, the CDR3 is TGTGCCAGCAGCCCTCCGGGACTTCCTACCAATGAGCAGTTCTTC.

As concerns this clone: A junction end diverges from the germline sequence, so it may reflect a read error. The chain carries TRBV7-7 and TRBJ2-5, with D possibly TRBD1 on 6 matching bases. Per germline, CDR1 SSHAT and CDR2 FNYEAQ (reference sequence). This CDR3 is built from 18 residues. DNA for the CDR3: TGTGCTAGCAGCTTAGGAAGTTACAGGGCCGGGCCAACAGAGACCCAGTACTTC. Translating it yields CASSLGSYRAGPTETQYF.

The J gene is TRBJ2-3, the V gene TRBV30, with a possible D match to TRBD2 (5 bases). Trimming removed 0 bases from V and 2 bases from J, with 15 bases in between. Germline-derived CDR1 and CDR2 are GTSNPN and SVGIG (reference sequence). This CDR3 is 16 amino acids long. This CDR3 is CAWSVRSGALTDTQYF. Written as DNA, the CDR3 is TGTGCCTGGAGTGTACGCAGCGGCGCTCTCACAGATACGCAGTATTTT.

The CDR3, as DNA: TGTGCCTGGAGTCCCTCCCCAAATTCACCCCTCCACTTT. It codes for CAWSPSPNSPLHF. The genes are TRBV30 and TRBJ1-6; D not certain. V was pared by 2 bases and J by 7 bases, with 9 bases between. The CDR3 consists of 13 residues. Germline lookup yields CDR1 GTSNPN and CDR2 SVGIG (reference sequence).

This clone was seen a single time. The J gene is TRBJ2-3, the V gene TRBV14; the D is unclear. Trimming cost V 4 bases and J 5 bases, with 7 bases left between them. This CDR3 has 12 residues. CDR1 is SGHDN and CDR2 is FVKESK in the germline V gene. CDR3 sequence (DNA): TGTGCCAGCAGCCCAGGTGGAGATACGCAGTATTTT. Its translation is CASSPGGDTQYF.

V usage is TRBV6-6 and J usage is TRBJ2-2; D is unclear. Germline CDR1 MNHNY, CDR2 SVGAGI (reference sequence). This CDR3 comprises 13 residues. Trimming took off 0 bases at V and 6 bases at J, with 5 bases between the two ends. CDR3 sequence reads: CASSYSSSGELFF. The CDR3 DNA is TGTGCCAGCAGTTACTCTAGCTCCGGGGAGCTGTTTTTT.

In nucleotides, the CDR3 is TGTGCCAGCTCACCACCCCACCCAGGGCTTACTGAAGCTTTCTTT. Translating it yields CASSPPHPGLTEAFF. V and J are TRBV18 and TRBJ1-1; a weak D match, TRBD1 (5 bases). Germline CDR1 KGHSH, CDR2 LQKENI. This CDR3 has 15 amino acids. The ends were cut back, 0 bases at V and 5 bases at J, with 13 bases in the middle.

The V and J genes are TRBV6-5 and TRBJ2-7; D unclear. The CDR3 is made up of 13 amino acids. Germline CDR1 and CDR2: MNHEY and SVGAGI. Trimming pared 4 bases from V and 3 bases from J, leaving 10 bases between. The CDR3 spells CASSSVRYYEQYF. CDR3 in DNA: TGTGCCAGCAGTTCAGTCCGTTACTACGAGCAGTACTTC.

This clone appeared a single time. The rearrangement joins TRBV4-1 to TRBJ1-3; D ambiguous. The CDR3 is 14 residues long. Trimming removed 1 base from V and 5 bases from J, with 9 bases in between. CDR1 and CDR2 from the germline V gene are MGHRA and YSYEKL. This CDR3 is CASSQGFQRNTIYF. DNA of the CDR3: TGCGCCAGCAGCCAAGGTTTTCAGAGAAACACCATATATTTT.

The chain joins TRBV7-6 to TRBJ1-2; D is possibly TRBD1 (5 bases). Per the germline V gene, CDR1 is SGHVS and CDR2 is FNYEAQ. Trimming pared 0 bases from V and 5 bases from J, leaving 10 bases between. This CDR3 comprises 14 residues. The CDR3 DNA sequence: TGTGCCAGCAGCTTAGCGGCAGGGCAATATGGCTACACCTTC. Its protein is CASSLAAGQYGYTF.

The CDR3 DNA sequence: TGTGCCATCAGTGTTAGCGGGAGGGCAGCAGATACGCAGTATTTT. It is translated as CAISVSGRAADTQYF. The genes are TRBV10-3 and TRBJ2-3; the match to TRBD2 covers 11 bases. V lost 4 bases, J lost 4 bases, and 4 bases stayed unmatched. The CDR3 is 15 residues long. Per the germline V gene, CDR1 is ENHRY and CDR2 is SYGVKD.